The sequence of this T cell receptor beta chain was determined in a study of OX40 agonist ivuxolimab in advanced cancers. Findings and caveats of the study: Averaging showed that CD8+ T cells had more expanded clones than CD4+ did.

It was autoimmune disease history or systemic immunosuppression that excluded patients. Germline V gives CDR1 SNHLY, CDR2 FYNNEI. Trimming stripped 7 bases from V and 2 bases from J, with 7 bases between. The CDR3 length is 12 residues. About this clone itself: Its antigen is still unknown.

Clones were sequenced by immunoSEQ multiplex PCR, and TCRdb holds only the in-frame ones, with some missing. The table records about 90,000 clones, around 85% of them present only once. The rearrangement uses TRBV2 and TRBJ2-3; D unresolved. Sequenced here: CD4+ or CD8+ T cells sorted from blood, sampled in a trial of the OX40 agonist ivuxolimab. The sequence was obtained from an adult with an advanced solid tumor such as melanoma, head and neck, liver or kidney cancer. This chain's CDR3 is CASTDNTDTQYF. In DNA, the CDR3 is TGTGCCAGCACTGATAACACAGATACGCAGTATTTT.